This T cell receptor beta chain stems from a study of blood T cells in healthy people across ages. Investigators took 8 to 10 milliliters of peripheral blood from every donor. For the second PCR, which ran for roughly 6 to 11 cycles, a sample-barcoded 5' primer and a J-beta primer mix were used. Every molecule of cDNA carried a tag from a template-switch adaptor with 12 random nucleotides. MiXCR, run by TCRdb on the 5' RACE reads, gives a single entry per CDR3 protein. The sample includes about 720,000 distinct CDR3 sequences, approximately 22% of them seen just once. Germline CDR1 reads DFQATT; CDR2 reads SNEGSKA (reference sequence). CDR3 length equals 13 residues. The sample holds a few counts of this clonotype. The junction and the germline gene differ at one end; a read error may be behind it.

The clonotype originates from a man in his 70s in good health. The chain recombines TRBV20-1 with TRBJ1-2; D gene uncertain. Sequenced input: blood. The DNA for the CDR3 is TGCAGTGCTAGAGCTGGAGAAAACTATGACTACACCTTC. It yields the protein CSARAGENYDYTF.